The subject of this entry is one T cell receptor (beta chain). This specimen belongs to a study of shared clonotypes between healthy human individuals. Unmatched junction bases numbered 4, after V lost 3 bases and J lost 3 bases. Germline V gene data show CDR1 as MDHEN and CDR2 as SYDVKM. There are 15 residues in the CDR3. Clones were sequenced by immunoSEQ multiplex PCR, and TCRdb holds only the in-frame ones, with some missing. The sample lists millions of clones; approximately 94% were seen once. Positively selected for CCR7, the CD45RO-negative cells used as naive CD8 cells excluded terminally differentiated effector memory CD45RA+ cells.

Material: naive CD8+ T cells from PBMCs. The chain has TRBV28 and TRBJ2-7, with TRBD1 identical over 11 bases. The sequence was collected from a man between 18 and 29 years old in good health. Some clones in this sample may be carry-over from other donors' samples. CDR3 protein: CASSFSGQGGYEQYF. CDR3 coding DNA: TGTGCCAGCAGTTTTTCGGGACAGGGGGGCTACGAGCAGTACTTC.